The 23 T cell receptor beta chains listed next were all sequenced from one sample in a study of neurological immune-mediated disorders. From the 5' RACE reads, TCRdb called clonotypes with MiXCR, one entry per CDR3 protein. The sample consists of tens of thousands of distinct CDR3 sequences, roughly 13% of them appearing once. Input material: PBMCs. The receptor set was obtained from a woman between 50 and 59 years old in good health.

As for this clonotype: This may stem from a read error, because a much larger clone lies one nucleotide away. The rearrangement uses TRBV14 and TRBJ1-1; D is perhaps TRBD1 (5 bases). The length of the CDR3 is 13 residues. V shed 1 base and J shed 6 bases, with 9 bases lying between them. The germline CDR1 and CDR2 sequences are SGHDN and FVKESK. CDR3 region: CASSQVTDSEAFF. The CDR3 DNA is TGTGCCAGCAGCCAAGTGACAGACTCTGAAGCTTTCTTT.

This clonotype occurred a few times. This chain links TRBV29-1 with TRBJ1-3; D possibly corresponds to TRBD1 (5 bases). The germline V gene encodes CDR1 SQVTM and CDR2 ANQGSEA. The CDR3 is made up of 13 amino acids. V shed 7 bases and J shed 0 bases, with 10 bases lying between them. The DNA of the CDR3 is TGCAGCGCCCGACAGCACTCTGGAAACACCATATATTTT. Protein product: CSARQHSGNTIYF.

The CDR3 here is CASSPTSGVRTDTQYF. The CDR3 bases are TGTGCCAGCAGCCCGACTAGCGGGGTCCGCACAGATACGCAGTATTTT. The genes are TRBV14 and TRBJ2-3; 11 bases line up with TRBD2. V shed 4 bases, J shed 1 base, and the junction held 4 bases outside the gene matches. The length of the CDR3 is 16 residues. From germline, CDR1 is SGHDN and CDR2 FVKESK.

This clonotype was seen at least ten times. The chain is built from TRBV5-1 and TRBJ2-2, with D perhaps matching TRBD1 (6 bases). In germline, CDR1 is SGHRS, CDR2 YFSETQ. Trimming stripped 0 bases from V and 4 bases from J, with 7 bases between. The CDR3 is 14 amino acids. The CDR3 DNA sequence: TGCGCCAGCAGCTTGGGACAGGCCACCGGGGAGCTGTTTTTT. Translating gives CASSLGQATGELFF.

The chain combines TRBV5-1 with TRBJ2-7; D might be TRBD2 (6 bases). V was clipped by 0 bases and J by 0 bases, with 10 bases between them. Germline CDR1 reads SGHRS; CDR2 reads YFSETQ. The CDR3 contains 15 residues. This CDR3 is CASSLEGTPSYEQYF. CDR3 sequence (DNA): TGCGCCAGCAGCTTGGAGGGGACTCCCTCCTACGAGCAGTACTTC.

V gene TRBV5-1 combines with J gene TRBJ2-3; 7 nucleotides match TRBD1. Germline V CDR1 and CDR2: SGHRS, YFSETQ. The V and J ends lost 4 bases and 1 base, in that order; junction bases with no gene match: 3. The length of the CDR3 is 14 residues. The CDR3 here is CASSKGQGTDTQYF. CDR3 coding DNA: TGCGCCAGCAGCAAAGGACAGGGCACAGATACGCAGTATTTT.

This clonotype was counted ten times or more. V usage is TRBV9 and J usage is TRBJ2-1; TRBD2 aligns across 7 bases. This CDR3 spans 15 amino acids. J was trimmed by 2 bases and V by 2 bases; bases with no gene match: 4. Germline loops: CDR1 SGDLS, CDR2 YYNGEE. The CDR3 DNA reads TGTGCCAGCAGCGTGCGGGGGTCCACCTACAATGAGCAGTTCTTC. Protein sequence: CASSVRGSTYNEQFF.

This clonotype was detected many times. The chain carries TRBV5-6 and TRBJ1-4; D ambiguous. CDR1 and CDR2 from the germline V gene are SGHDT and YYEEEE. CDR3 size: 15 residues. Trimming cost V 1 base and J 0 bases, with 7 bases left between them. The CDR3: CASSLIAATNEKLFF. In DNA, the CDR3 is TGTGCCAGCAGCTTGATCGCCGCAACTAATGAAAAACTGTTTTTT.

There are many counts of this clonotype. V and J are TRBV5-1 and TRBJ2-1, with 8 nucleotides matching TRBD2. V was clipped by 7 bases and J by 4 bases; unmatched bases: 10. The CDR3 has 15 amino acids. In germline, CDR1 is SGHRS, CDR2 YFSETQ. The CDR3 region has the DNA TGCGCCAGCCGGCCAACGGGGGGGCCTTACAATGAGCAGTTCTTC. Protein product: CASRPTGGPYNEQFF. Drawing the rest from reference TRBV5-1 and TRBJ2-1, the complete variable domain is KAGVTQTPRYLIKTRGQQVTLSCSPISGHRSVSWYQQTPGQGLQFLFEYFSETQRNKGNFPGRFSGRQFSNSRSEMNVSTLELGDSALYLCASRPTGGPYNEQFFGPGTRLTVL.

This chain uses TRBV7-8 with TRBJ1-1; unclear D gene. This CDR3 contains 14 residues. Germline loops: CDR1 SGHVS, CDR2 FQNEAQ. The V end was cut by 2 bases, the J end by 12 bases, with 19 bases between. In nucleotides, the CDR3 is TGTGCCAGCAGCTTATTTATTGAGTCAGGTGTGACTTTCTTT. Amino acid sequence: CASSLFIESGVTFF.

This clonotype was picked up many times. This sequence joins TRBV5-1 and TRBJ2-2; TRBD2 matches 7 bases. CDR3 length equals 15 residues. Germline CDR1 and CDR2: SGHRS and YFSETQ. V trimming: 5 bases; J trimming: 2 bases; junction bases outside the gene matches: 6. The CDR3 sequence: CASRELAANTGELFF. The CDR3 region has the DNA TGCGCCAGCAGGGAGCTAGCGGCAAACACCGGGGAGCTGTTTTTT.

Ten or more counts support this clonotype. The rearrangement uses TRBV3-1 and TRBJ2-7; TRBD2 aligns across 14 bases. The germline gives CDR1 LGHDT, CDR2 YNNKEL (reference sequence). J was trimmed by 1 base and V by 5 bases; bases with no gene match: 13. This CDR3 has 19 residues. The CDR3, as DNA: TGTGCCAGCAGCGAAGCCGGGACTAGCGGGAGTCCCCTGTCCTACGAGCAGTACTTC. It encodes CASSEAGTSGSPLSYEQYF.

This clonotype appeared many times. V is TRBV5-1 and J is TRBJ2-7; 12 bases are a match to TRBD1. With V trimmed by 2 bases and J by 6 bases, 3 bases remained unmatched. Germline lookup yields CDR1 SGHRS and CDR2 YFSETQ. The CDR3 is 14 amino acids. CDR3 DNA sequence: TGCGCCAGCAGCTTCGGGACAGGGGGCCGCGAGCAGTACTTC. Its translation is CASSFGTGGREQYF.

In its sample, this clonotype was seen many times. J is TRBJ2-3 and V is TRBV12-3 or TRBV12-4; the match to TRBD2 covers 11 bases. The CDR3 is made up of 14 amino acids. Trimming removed 7 bases from V and 5 bases from J; junction bases left unmatched: 5. The CDR3 nucleotides are TGTGCCAGCAAACGACTAGCGGGGTTAGATACGCAGTATTTT. Translated, it gives CASKRLAGLDTQYF.

This clonotype was observed at least ten times. The germline gene is not matched at one end of the junction; a read error may be the cause. The chain couples TRBV7-2 to TRBJ2-1; D is perhaps TRBD2 (5 bases). Germline V gene lookup returns CDR1 SGHTA and CDR2 FQGNSA. This CDR3 has 15 amino acids. CDR3 in amino acids: CASSLVGSSYNEQFF. DNA for the CDR3: TGCGCCAGCAGCCTGGTGGGGAGCTCCTACAATGAGCAGTTCTTC.

This clonotype was seen only a few times. V usage is TRBV6-1 and J usage is TRBJ2-1, with D maybe TRBD2 (5 bases). V lost 8 bases and J lost 5, with 19 bases in between. The CDR3 contains 15 residues. Looked up from germline, CDR1 is MNHNS and CDR2 is SASEGT. The CDR3 sequence: CASLSRATVNNEQFF. CDR3 nucleotides: TGTGCCAGCCTCTCGCGGGCCACTGTAAACAATGAGCAGTTCTTC.

This clonotype was observed at least ten times. This rearrangement joins TRBV12-3 or TRBV12-4 to TRBJ2-2, with 12 bases identical to TRBD2. V gave up 8 bases and J gave up 8 bases; unmatched junction bases: 6. The CDR3 has 14 amino acids. The CDR3 loop is CASLATSGSGELFF. CDR3 sequence (DNA): TGTGCCAGCCTTGCGACTAGCGGGAGTGGGGAGCTGTTTTTT.

This clonotype was seen repeatedly, ten times or more. V usage is TRBV9 and J usage is TRBJ2-5; D is perhaps TRBD1 or TRBD2 (5 bases each). The CDR3 covers 16 residues. Trimming removed 1 base from V and 4 bases from J, with 17 bases in between. Germline CDR1 reads SGDLS; CDR2 reads YYNGEE. The CDR3 nucleotides read TGTGCCAGCAGCGTATCCGGGACCATCAATGCAGAGACCCAGTACTTC. Amino acid sequence: CASSVSGTINAETQYF.

This clonotype was seen at least ten times. The rearrangement joins TRBV20-1 to TRBJ2-1; a possible D gene is TRBD2 (6 bases). CDR1 and CDR2 from the germline V gene are DFQATT and SNEGSKA (reference sequence). Trimming pared 0 bases from V and 1 base from J, leaving 10 bases between. This CDR3 has 15 residues. In DNA form, the CDR3 reads TGCAGTGCTAGAGATGGGACTCCGTCCTACAATGAGCAGTTCTTC. This sequence encodes CSARDGTPSYNEQFF.

This clonotype was seen many times. J is TRBJ1-3 and V is TRBV5-1, with 7 positions matching TRBD1. The CDR3 runs to 16 residues. V was clipped by 1 base and J by 0 bases; unmatched bases: 4. In germline, CDR1 is SGHRS, CDR2 YFSETQ. The CDR3 coding sequence is TGCGCCAGCAGCTTGTCGGGACAGCACTCTGGAAACACCATATATTTT. This gives the protein CASSLSGQHSGNTIYF.

The chain is built from TRBV25-1 and TRBJ1-3; D not certain. The CDR3 is 16 residues long. Germline V gene lookup returns CDR1 MGHDK and CDR2 SYGVNS. V was trimmed by 4 bases and J by 0 bases, leaving 13 bases between them. The CDR3: CASSGRAWNSGNTIYF. The CDR3 coding sequence is TGTGCCAGCAGTGGTAGAGCCTGGAACTCTGGAAACACCATATATTTT.

A note on this clonotype: The junction differs from germline at one of its ends, possibly a read error. The chain has TRBV5-1 and TRBJ1-4; 7 positions match TRBD1. The CDR3 consists of 14 residues. The germline V gene encodes CDR1 SGHRS and CDR2 YFSETQ. The CDR3 sequence: CASSLGQGEERLFF. The CDR3 DNA follows: TGCGCCAGCAGCTTGGGACAGGGTGAGGAAAGACTGTTTTTT.

This clonotype was counted many times. The chain is built from TRBV20-1 and TRBJ1-5; no firm D call. The CDR3 runs 13 residues. Germline assignment: CDR1 DFQATT and CDR2 SNEGSKA (reference sequence). The V end was cut by 4 bases, the J end by 3 bases, with 10 bases between. The CDR3 sequence is CSATVALNQPQHF. The CDR3 nucleotides read TGCAGTGCTACGGTCGCACTCAATCAGCCCCAGCATTTT.